This passage covers 6 T cell receptor beta chains from one sample sequenced in a study of beta chain features in type 1 diabetes. The sequenced template was cDNA made from the entire isolated RNA. Some clones are missing from TCRdb's copy, which holds only in-frame ones; the method was immunoSEQ multiplex PCR. The top ten clones hold 0.045% to 0.05% of a sample with around 450,000 clones, 9.5% to 12% of them seen once. Material for sequencing was naive CD4+ T cells from blood. The receptors shown here come from a woman aged 18-35 years in good health.

This clone has just a few counts. The chain couples TRBV27 to TRBJ1-4; no reliable D call. Deletions cut 3 bases from V and 3 bases from J, with 11 bases between. This CDR3 has 15 amino acids. CDR1 and CDR2 (germline): MNHEY, SMNVEV (reference sequence). CDR3 loop: CASSFRPGANEKLFF. As DNA, the CDR3 is TGTGCCAGCAGTTTCCGTCCGGGCGCTAATGAAAAACTGTTTTTT. The full variable domain, its missing parts supplied by reference TRBV27 and TRBJ1-4, is EAQVTQNPRYLITVTGKKLTVTCSQNMNHEYMSWYRQDPGLGLRQIYYSMNVEVTDKGDVPEGYKVSRKEKRNFPLILESPSPNQTSLYFCASSFRPGANEKLFFGSGTQLSVL.

This clone was counted between two and nine times. The V and J genes are TRBV15 and TRBJ1-2; no clear D. Germline values: CDR1 LNHNV, CDR2 YYDKDF (reference sequence). V lost 0 bases and J lost 7, with 15 bases in between. The CDR3 is made up of 15 amino acids. CDR3 amino acids: CATSRDHGVNGGYTF. In nucleotides, the CDR3 is TGTGCCACCAGCAGAGATCATGGGGTGAATGGTGGCTACACCTTC. The full variable domain, with the rest looked up from reference TRBV15 and TRBJ1-2, is DAMVIQNPRYQVTQFGKPVTLSCSQTLNHNVMYWYQQKSSQAPKLLFHYYDKDFNNEADTPDNFQSRRPNTSFCFLDIRSPGLGDTAMYLCATSRDHGVNGGYTFGSGTRLTVV.

This clone was counted only a few times. At the DNA level, this CDR3 is encoded by other sequences in the same sample as well. The chain employs TRBV4-3 and TRBJ2-2; no clear D. V was trimmed by 4 bases and J by 1 base, leaving 4 bases between them. Germline assignment: CDR1 LGHNA and CDR2 YSLEER. The CDR3 has 13 residues. The CDR3 sequence is CASSRVNTGELFF. The CDR3 nucleotides read TGCGCCAGCAGCCGAGTGAACACCGGGGAGCTGTTTTTT.

As concerns this clone: Sequence at one end of the junction differs from germline and may be a read error. This chain joins TRBV13 and TRBJ2-4, with D unclear. Germline V lookup: CDR1 PRHDT, CDR2 FYEKMQ (reference sequence). CDR3 length: 14 amino acids. CDR3 residues: CASRLGGAKNIQYF. CDR3 sequence (DNA): TGTGCCAGCAGATTAGGTGGAGCCAAAAACATTCAGTACTTC.

In its sample, this clone was seen a few times. The chain links TRBV14 to TRBJ2-3; 8 nucleotides line up with TRBD2. J lost 4 bases, V lost 0 bases, and 9 bases had no gene match. The CDR3 has 17 amino acids. CDR1 SGHDN and CDR2 FVKESK come from the germline V gene. This CDR3 is CASSQDYSGSRADTQYF. The CDR3 nucleotides read TGTGCCAGCAGCCAAGATTACAGCGGGAGTCGCGCAGATACGCAGTATTTT.

In its sample, this clone was seen a few times. The rearrangement uses TRBV28 and TRBJ1-4; D unresolved. CDR3 size: 14 residues. Trimming took 4 bases from V and 13 from J, leaving 19 bases between them. In germline, CDR1 is MDHEN, CDR2 SYDVKM. CDR3 sequence (DNA): TGTGCCAGCAGTTCCCGGAGGGCCCTATCTAGACTGTTTTTT. Its translation is CASSSRRALSRLFF.